These T cell receptor beta chains were read from a single sample in a study of T cells expressing NK-cell markers. Using the 5' RACE reads, TCRdb records one entry per CDR3 protein without DNA. This sample's table reports 150,000 to 180,000 distinct CDR3 sequences. Sequenced material: blood T cells: a sorted CD56 or NKG2C T cell subset, CD4+ or CD8+ T cells, or bulk PBMC T cells (not recorded which). These receptors were obtained from a woman aged 45 to 65 in good health. CDR3s include the opening cysteine and the closing phenylalanine or tryptophan. The order of the fields is V gene, J gene, CDR3 protein.

V gene: TRBV7-9
J gene: TRBJ2-1
CDR3 protein: CASSPSRLAEYNEQFF

V gene: TRBV7-8
J gene: TRBJ1-2
CDR3 protein: CASSADSYGYTF

V gene: TRBV9
J gene: TRBJ2-6
CDR3 protein: CASSKKLAGANVLTF

V gene: TRBV4-2
J gene: TRBJ2-7
CDR3 protein: CASSSGGREQYF

V gene: TRBV2
J gene: TRBJ1-4
CDR3 protein: CASLQGAGKLFF

V gene: TRBV25-1
J gene: TRBJ2-2
CDR3 protein: CASRGPGSVGELFF

V gene: TRBV24-1
J gene: TRBJ2-1
CDR3 protein: CATSDLAGNYNEQFF

V gene: TRBV5-1
J gene: TRBJ2-7
CDR3 protein: CASSFGPSEQYF

V gene: TRBV29-1
J gene: TRBJ2-5
CDR3 protein: CSVEVVGQGATSIQETQYF

V gene: TRBV12-3/TRBV12-4
J gene: TRBJ2-5
CDR3 protein: CASSVNNRGLETSETQYF

V gene: TRBV14
J gene: TRBJ2-5
CDR3 protein: CASSPGLAGQGWETQYF

V gene: TRBV11-3
J gene: TRBJ2-5
CDR3 protein: CASSNPLQRDRGLTGETQYF

V gene: TRBV13
J gene: TRBJ2-7
CDR3 protein: CASALLGGEQYF

V gene: TRBV19
J gene: TRBJ2-7
CDR3 protein: CASSTQLVHEQYF

V gene: TRBV20-1
J gene: TRBJ2-7
CDR3 protein: CSARDHGGDHYEQYF

V gene: TRBV21-1
J gene: TRBJ2-1
CDR3 protein: CASSNAEYNEQFF

V gene: TRBV7-8
J gene: TRBJ2-1
CDR3 protein: CATSEGPTHNEQFF

V gene: TRBV6-4
J gene: TRBJ2-1
CDR3 protein: CASSEQAGGPHEQFF

V gene: TRBV12-3/TRBV12-4
J gene: TRBJ2-1
CDR3 protein: CASSPGGAADEQFF

V gene: TRBV30
J gene: TRBJ2-2
CDR3 protein: CAWTPGLNTGELFF

V gene: TRBV15
J gene: TRBJ2-1
CDR3 protein: CATSRPEGQAYNEQFF

V gene: TRBV5-1
J gene: TRBJ2-1
CDR3 protein: CASSLVTSGGDEQFF

V gene: TRBV27
J gene: TRBJ2-5
CDR3 protein: CASSSSMGETQYF

V gene: TRBV12-3/TRBV12-4
J gene: TRBJ2-3
CDR3 protein: CASSLVEPKGTQYF

V gene: TRBV27
J gene: TRBJ2-5
CDR3 protein: CASSLSLDLGTQYF

V gene: TRBV15
J gene: TRBJ2-1
CDR3 protein: CATSRDGYSSYNEQFF

V gene: TRBV5-5
J gene: TRBJ1-5
CDR3 protein: CASSFGGAALNQPQHF

V gene: TRBV20-1
J gene: TRBJ1-5
CDR3 protein: CSARDTRGPGGQPQHF

V gene: TRBV4-1
J gene: TRBJ2-3
CDR3 protein: CASSQSSGRLPDTQYF

V gene: TRBV24-1
J gene: TRBJ2-1
CDR3 protein: CATSDPRDFYNEQFF

V gene: TRBV5-6
J gene: TRBJ2-3
CDR3 protein: CASSLANSVTSTDTQYF

V gene: TRBV12-3/TRBV12-4
J gene: TRBJ1-6
CDR3 protein: CASSLAQGSNSPLHF

V gene: TRBV7-9
J gene: TRBJ2-1
CDR3 protein: CASSSPRGVAGIHEQFF

V gene: TRBV27
J gene: TRBJ2-3
CDR3 protein: CASRGRPPDTQYF

V gene: TRBV4-1
J gene: TRBJ2-4
CDR3 protein: CASSQDLGHSAKNIQYF

V gene: TRBV5-1
J gene: TRBJ2-7
CDR3 protein: CASSSPGQGDNEQYF

V gene: TRBV4-1
J gene: TRBJ1-1
CDR3 protein: CASSQVSGNEAFF

V gene: TRBV14
J gene: TRBJ2-3
CDR3 protein: CASSHPVSGSDTQYF

V gene: TRBV27
J gene: TRBJ2-7
CDR3 protein: CASRGINRDFGYEQYF

V gene: TRBV7-9
J gene: TRBJ1-5
CDR3 protein: CASSLGASNNQPQHF

V gene: TRBV29-1
J gene: TRBJ1-2
CDR3 protein: CSSRTGAHGYTF

V gene: TRBV24-1
J gene: TRBJ2-5
CDR3 protein: CATSEVGGTQETQYF

V gene: TRBV7-2
J gene: TRBJ2-3
CDR3 protein: CASSLDFTYTDTQYF

V gene: TRBV4-2
J gene: TRBJ2-3
CDR3 protein: CASSQDLTRPSNTDTQYF

V gene: TRBV5-1
J gene: TRBJ2-5
CDR3 protein: CASSWDRAETQYF

V gene: TRBV15
J gene: TRBJ1-2
CDR3 protein: CATSRDGVPDYGYTF

V gene: TRBV3-1
J gene: TRBJ2-5
CDR3 protein: CASSQGRGEFQETQYF

V gene: TRBV2
J gene: TRBJ2-1
CDR3 protein: CASRAPMGNEQFF

V gene: TRBV29-1
J gene: TRBJ2-1
CDR3 protein: CSARPPGDNEQFF

V gene: TRBV5-1
J gene: TRBJ1-2
CDR3 protein: CASSFQQGYVNYGYTF

V gene: TRBV6-2/TRBV6-3
J gene: TRBJ1-5
CDR3 protein: CASTDWGIQGAQHF

V gene: TRBV15
J gene: TRBJ2-1
CDR3 protein: CATGHRGINEQFF

V gene: TRBV27
J gene: TRBJ2-7
CDR3 protein: CASSFLGPSYEQYF

V gene: TRBV11-2
J gene: TRBJ2-2
CDR3 protein: CASSGRGQGDTGELFF

V gene: TRBV7-9
J gene: TRBJ2-3
CDR3 protein: CASSSNRLAGGPGTDTQYF

V gene: TRBV5-5
J gene: TRBJ1-2
CDR3 protein: CASTAGRAEPNYGYTF

V gene: TRBV6-1
J gene: TRBJ2-3
CDR3 protein: CASSPTAGSSTDTQYF